This entry lists 21 T cell receptor beta chains sequenced from one sample in a study of tumor-infiltrating lymphocytes in primary liver carcinoma (TCRdb year 2017). Blood RNA was extracted from unsorted whole blood using TRIzol reagent, and germline DNA was obtained with the DNeasy Blood & Tissue kit. The sequencer was an Illumina HiSeq 2500. Using a constant-region primer and ProtoScript II reverse transcriptase, TCRbeta-specific cDNA was reverse-transcribed from roughly 500 ng total RNA. TCRbeta libraries were built with three nested multiplex PCR rounds, a slightly modified ARM-PCR procedure. Multiplex TRBV1-TRBV30 forward primers and a Cbeta reverse primer were used in the first two PCR rounds, each of which was run for about 10 cycles. In-frame beta chains were kept once TCRdb had trimmed the public reads at Q25 with fastp and called clones with MiXCR. Each record represents a unique CDR3 protein, reported with the most common genes and DNA among its rows. Across this sample there are approximately 300,000 distinct CDR3 sequences, with 60% to 80% seen only once. Approximately 9% of the sample goes to the ten largest clones.

Input material: peripheral blood. The receptors originated from a man aged 35 to 55 with primary liver carcinoma and hepatitis B virus infection.

Worth noting for this clonotype: Given the absence of the conserved phenylalanine or tryptophan at the CDR3 end, a read error is likely. The chain employs TRBV29-1 and TRBJ1-2, with no clear D. This CDR3 has 13 amino acids. Trimming stripped 3 bases from V and 6 bases from J, with 14 bases between. Germline V lookup: CDR1 SQVTM, CDR2 ANQGSEA. The CDR3, as DNA: TGCAGCGTTGAGCCGGGAACCTCGAATGGCTACACCGTC. Translated: CSVEPGTSNGYTV.

The gene calls are TRBV11-2 and TRBJ2-2, with D unclear. The CDR3 has 13 residues. Trimming stripped 4 bases from V and 2 bases from J, with 5 bases between. From germline, CDR1 is SGHAT and CDR2 FQNNGV. The CDR3 coding sequence is TGTGCCAGCAGCTATACTAACACCGGGGAGCTGTTTTTT. This encodes CASSYTNTGELFF. Looking up the rest from reference TRBV11-2 and TRBJ2-2 gives the full variable domain: EAGVAQSPRYKIIEKRQSVAFWCNPISGHATLYWYQQILGQGPKLLIQFQNNGVVDDSQLPKDRFSAERLKGVDSTLKIQPAKLEDSAVYLCASSYTNTGELFFGEGSRLTVL.

This clonotype was recorded at least ten times. The chain recombines TRBV11-2 with TRBJ1-2, with 8 nucleotides matching TRBD1. Germline assignment: CDR1 SGHAT and CDR2 FQNNGV. V gave up 1 base and J gave up 8 bases; unmatched junction bases: 9. The CDR3 sequence is 15 residues long. CDR3 protein: CASSLVGQGVTGYTF. In nucleotides, the CDR3 is TGTGCCAGCAGCTTAGTAGGACAGGGTGTAACGGGCTACACCTTC.

About this clonotype itself: One junction end does not reproduce the germline sequence, and a read error may be involved. This sequence joins TRBV28 and TRBJ2-6; D perhaps matches TRBD2 (6 bases). Looked up from germline, CDR1 is MDHEN and CDR2 is SYDVKM. CDR3 size: 15 residues. The CDR3 DNA sequence: TGTGCCAGCCAGGCTCCGGGAGTTGGGGCCAGCGTCCTGACTTTC. Its translation is CASQAPGVGASVLTF.

The chain links TRBV28 to TRBJ2-4; no firm D call. From germline, CDR1 is MDHEN and CDR2 SYDVKM. The V and J ends lost 1 base and 0 bases respectively, with 19 bases between them. There are 19 residues in the CDR3. CDR3 loop: CASSLLAGGRASAKNIQYF. The CDR3, as DNA: TGTGCCAGCAGTTTATTAGCCGGTGGACGTGCGTCAGCCAAAAACATTCAGTACTTC.

Only a few counts were recorded for this clonotype. This chain links TRBV5-1 with TRBJ2-3, with 11 nucleotides matching TRBD2. The CDR3 covers 18 residues. Per germline, CDR1 SGHRS and CDR2 YFSETQ. Unmatched junction bases numbered 12, after V lost 1 base and J lost 5 bases. CDR3 bases: TGCGCCAGCAGCTTGATCTTAGCGGGAGGGGCCAAAGGAGATACGCAGTATTTT. It is translated as CASSLILAGGAKGDTQYF.

A few counts support this clonotype. The CDR3 ends on some other residue instead of the conserved phenylalanine or tryptophan, so this is likely a read error. CDR3 nucleotide sequence: TGTGCCAGCAGATTATCCAGGGGAGAAGAGACCCAGTACTTA. Translated: CASRLSRGEETQYL. This chain connects TRBV7-9 to TRBJ2-5; TRBD1 might be the D (6 bases). Germline loops: CDR1 SEHNR, CDR2 FQNEAQ (reference sequence). The V gene lost 6 bases and the J gene lost 3 bases, with 14 bases spanning the gap. The CDR3 is made up of 14 amino acids.

Regarding this clonotype: A clone one base away is much larger, so this may be a read error. The chain is built from TRBV6-1 and TRBJ1-5; the D gene is possibly TRBD1 (5 bases). Germline V CDR1 and CDR2: MNHNS, SASEGT. V lost 2 bases and J lost 4, with 9 bases in between. This CDR3 comprises 14 residues. This CDR3 is CASSELTANQPQHF. The CDR3 DNA sequence: TGTGCCAGCAGTGAATTGACAGCGAATCAGCCCCAGCATTTT.

With respect to this clonotype: One end of the junction is discordant with germline, which a read error may explain. The V gene is TRBV15, the J gene TRBJ2-1; TRBD1 matches 9 bases. CDR1 and CDR2 (germline): LNHNV, YYDKDF (reference sequence). The CDR3 loop spans 15 amino acids. The CDR3 reads CATGRDRGTYNEQFF. As DNA, the CDR3 is TGTGCCACCGGCAGAGACAGGGGGACCTACAATGAGCAGTTCTTC.

J is TRBJ2-1 and V is TRBV7-9, with D unresolved. The germline V and J ends were trimmed by 3 bases and 8 bases, with 8 bases remaining between them. CDR1 is SEHNR and CDR2 is FQNEAQ in the germline V gene (reference sequence). CDR3 length: 12 residues. The CDR3 sequence is CASSLFPDEQFF. The CDR3 DNA is TGTGCCAGCAGCTTGTTTCCTGATGAGCAGTTCTTC. Looking up the rest from reference TRBV7-9 and TRBJ2-1 gives the full variable domain: DTGVSQNPRHKITKRGQNVTFRCDPISEHNRLYWYRQTLGQGPEFLTYFQNEAQLEKSRLLSDRFSAERPKGSFSTLEIQRTEQGDSAMYLCASSLFPDEQFFGPGTRLTVL.

This clonotype was seen only a few times. Possible read error: a much larger clone is one base away. The chain couples TRBV6-2 or TRBV6-3 to TRBJ2-1; perhaps TRBD1 as D (5 bases). Trimming removed 2 bases at V and 8 bases at J, with 22 bases between. This CDR3 spans 17 amino acids. CDR1 and CDR2 from the germline V gene are MNHEY and SVGEGT. The CDR3 protein is CASSYAIVTAGRDEQFF. Written as DNA, the CDR3 is TGTGCCAGCAGTTACGCGATTGTGACAGCCGGTCGTGATGAGCAGTTCTTC.

CDR3 loop: CASSPTGVNSPLHF. The CDR3 DNA reads TGTGCCAGCAGCCCTACAGGCGTCAATTCACCCCTCCACTTT. V and J are TRBV12-3 or TRBV12-4 and TRBJ1-6, with D possibly being TRBD1 (5 bases). V lost 6 bases and J lost 7, with 13 bases in between. The CDR3 contains 14 residues.

The chain recombines TRBV11-2 with TRBJ1-5, with no clear D. Germline assignment: CDR1 SGHAT and CDR2 FQNNGV. The CDR3 runs to 13 residues. In nucleotides, the CDR3 is TGTACTAGCAGCGGGGATCCCGAACCGCCCCAGCATTTT. Encoded protein: CTSSGDPEPPQHF.

This sequence joins TRBV29-1 and TRBJ2-1; TRBD1 aligns across 9 bases. Germline values: CDR1 SQVTM, CDR2 ANQGSEA. The CDR3 has 14 amino acids. V was clipped by 5 bases and J by 12 bases; unmatched bases: 14. DNA of the CDR3: TGCAGCGTTCTCCGGACAGGGGTGGAGGGTGGGCAGTTCTTC. Amino acid sequence: CSVLRTGVEGGQFF.

This clonotype was counted only a few times. The rearrangement links TRBV10-3 to TRBJ2-7; a possible D gene is TRBD2 (6 bases). The CDR3 length is 12 residues. Germline CDR1 is ENHRY and CDR2 is SYGVKD. Trimming took 8 bases from V and 3 from J, leaving 11 bases between them. The chain's CDR3 is CAIGRSNYEQYF. The CDR3 nucleotides are TGTGCCATCGGGAGGTCCAACTACGAGCAGTACTTC.

The V call is TRBV6-1, the J call TRBJ2-1; no definite D call. The germline V gene has CDR1 MNHNS and CDR2 SASEGT. The V gene lost 7 bases and the J gene lost 13 bases, with 26 bases spanning the gap. The CDR3 is 15 amino acids. DNA for the CDR3: TGTGCCAGCACCGTAAAATCAGGACGGACGAAAGAACAGTTCTTC. This translates into CASTVKSGRTKEQFF.

In the case of this clonotype: Since a much larger clone is just one base distant, this may be a read error. The rearrangement links TRBV11-2 to TRBJ2-3; D is perhaps TRBD1 (6 bases). CDR3 length equals 17 residues. The germline V gene has CDR1 SGHAT and CDR2 FQNNGV. DNA for the CDR3: TGTGCCGGCAGCTTGAGGGGGAACAGGCGGACCACAGATACGCAGTATTTT. Amino acids: CAGSLRGNRRTTDTQYF.

This clonotype appeared a single time. CDR3 DNA sequence: TGCAGCGTGGGGGTCGGGACAGGATTGAATGAGCAGTTCTTC. Its protein is CSVGVGTGLNEQFF. V is TRBV29-1 and J is TRBJ2-1, with 8 bases fitting TRBD1. After removal of 6 bases from V and 7 bases from J, the junction contained 11 bases not matched to a gene. This CDR3 region has 14 residues. The germline gives CDR1 SQVTM, CDR2 ANQGSEA.

As regards this clonotype: This may arise from a read error, as a much more abundant clone is one base away. This chain joins TRBV5-4 and TRBJ2-7; D might be TRBD2 (5 bases). CDR1 is SGHNT, CDR2 YYREEE, per germline (reference sequence). This CDR3 is 13 amino acids long. CDR3 sequence reads: CVSSLKGVDEQYF. DNA of the CDR3: TGTGTCAGCAGCTTGAAGGGAGTGGACGAGCAGTACTTC.

Notes on this clonotype: With a much larger clone just one base away, this may be a read error. The conserved closing phenylalanine or tryptophan is absent in this CDR3, likely reflecting a read error. The genes are TRBV6-2 or TRBV6-3 and TRBJ2-4; 7 bases fit TRBD1. V shed 5 bases, J shed 3 bases, and the junction held 7 bases outside the gene matches. Germline loops: CDR1 MNHEY, CDR2 SVGEGT. This CDR3 contains 15 residues. CDR3 sequence reads: CASSPGQVYKNIQYL. The DNA for the CDR3 is TGTGCCAGCAGTCCTGGACAGGTCTACAAAAACATTCAGTACCTC.

The J gene is TRBJ1-1, the V gene TRBV29-1; TRBD1 aligns across 8 bases. The V gene end was trimmed by 3 bases and the J gene end by 1 base; junction bases not matched to a gene: 4. Germline CDR1 SQVTM, CDR2 ANQGSEA. The CDR3 is 14 amino acids. CDR3 nucleotide sequence: TGCAGCGTTGACCGGGGACAGGCGAACACTGAAGCTTTCTTT. Protein sequence: CSVDRGQANTEAFF.